This T cell receptor beta chain was recorded in a study of spatial heterogeneity in lung cancer. CDR3 length: 15 amino acids. V dropped 8 bases and J dropped 6; count of bases not matched to a gene: 12. Germline CDR1 is MNHNY and CDR2 is SVGAGI (reference sequence). The time point here: sample taken at primary tumor resection. Overall study findings and caveats: Expanded alpha and beta TCR counts within tumors tracked tumor mutation counts.

In its sample, this clonotype ranks as large (0.1 to 1%). The target antigen is unknown. TCRdb ran MiXCR on the 5' RACE reads and lists one entry per CDR3 protein. The table lists roughly 3,000 distinct CDR3 sequences, roughly 15% of them singletons. The origin of this receptor is a female donor with early-stage non-small cell lung cancer. This specimen consisted of lung tumor tissue, obtained at surgery. The chain has TRBV6-6 and TRBJ2-1; 8 nucleotides align to TRBD2. CDR3 bases: TGTGCCAGCTCCTTCGGGGGGGCCATGGCCAATGAGCAGTTCTTC. This gives the protein CASSFGGAMANEQFF.